This T cell receptor (beta chain) was sequenced in a study of vaccination effects on CD4 cells after COVID-19. V was shortened by 2 bases and J by 4 bases, with 12 bases between the two germline ends. Germline V gene data show CDR1 as KGHSH and CDR2 as LQKENI. The CDR3 spans 15 residues. TCRdb's copy holds only in-frame clones and misses some; the assay was immunoSEQ multiplex PCR. The sample records about 68,000 clones, 80% being singletons. ViraFEST used viral peptide pools to expand antigen-specific CD4+ T cells before sequencing. Cultured cells yielded isolated CD4+ T cells after 10 days. Having tested negative for nucleocapsid antibodies, the vaccine recipients showed no prior SARS-CoV-2 infection. With respect to this clone: Its matching antigen is unknown.

This chain links TRBV18 with TRBJ1-3; the D is unclear. Sequencing was performed on CD4+ T cells from PBMCs cultured with SARS-CoV-2 spike peptides, taken before COVID-19 vaccination. This sequence originates from a human donor who received a COVID-19 vaccine. CDR3 sequence: CASSPVKETGNTIYF. DNA for the CDR3: TGTGCCAGCTCACCAGTCAAGGAGACGGGAAACACCATATATTTT.